This T cell receptor (beta chain) was obtained from a study of CD8 T cells in Susac syndrome. RNA in amounts of about 0.45 to 1 ug was reverse transcribed with random hexamers. Each CDR3 protein gets one entry after TCRdb re-called the immunoSEQ multiplex PCR reads with MiXCR. The repertoire holds about 150,000 distinct CDR3 sequences, with around 95% as singletons. Sequencing was done on a sample of CD4+ T cells from PBMCs. This sequence originates from a human donor with Susac syndrome.

In nucleotides, the CDR3 is TGTGCTATCGGTCGGACAGATACGCAGTATTTT. Translated, it gives CAIGRTDTQYF. The V gene is TRBV12-5, the J gene TRBJ2-3; D gene unclear. This CDR3 region has 11 residues. The V gene's germline CDR1 is LGHNT and CDR2 FRNRAP. Trimming cost V 10 bases and J 3 bases, with 8 bases left between them.